Below are 3 T cell receptor beta chains sequenced from a single sample in a study of T-cell memory formation after mild COVID-19. Via MiXCR, TCRdb re-called the 5' RACE reads, giving one row per CDR3 protein. The table includes under 450,000 distinct CDR3 sequences, 13% to 15% detected once. Sequenced: PBMCs or a T cell subset sorted from them (not recorded which). The receptor set was obtained from a man aged 18 to 30 who had mild COVID-19 (a few samples of this study predate the infection). Cell type and time point are not known.

The CDR3 is CASSESGGESPLHF. The CDR3 bases are TGTGCCAGCAGTGAGTCAGGGGGTGAGTCACCCCTCCACTTT. The rearrangement joins TRBV6-1 to TRBJ1-6; 7 bases are a match to TRBD1. The CDR3 has 14 amino acids. From germline, CDR1 is MNHNS and CDR2 SASEGT. The V and J ends lost 3 bases and 10 bases, in that order; junction bases with no gene match: 6.

The chain carries TRBV28 and TRBJ2-7; 10 bases agree with TRBD1. This CDR3 is 14 amino acids long. V lost 5 bases to trimming and J lost 13 bases; unmatched junction nucleotides: 14. Germline-derived CDR1 and CDR2 are MDHEN and SYDVKM. The CDR3, as DNA: TGTGCCAGCAGTATCCCCCGGGACAGGGGAAGGTTCTACGTC. It specifies CASSIPRDRGRFYV.

This clonotype appeared many times. V is TRBV6-5 and J is TRBJ1-6; D is perhaps TRBD1 (6 bases). V gave up 5 bases and J gave up 9 bases, with 11 bases separating them. The CDR3 covers 13 residues. Germline loops: CDR1 MNHEY, CDR2 SVGAGI. The DNA of the CDR3 is TGTGCCAGCAGTCCCAGGGGAGGTTCACCCCTCCACTTT. It encodes CASSPRGGSPLHF.